The 20 T cell receptor beta chains in this list originate from one sample, sequenced in a study of shared clonotypes between healthy human individuals. The data were produced by immunoSEQ multiplex PCR, yet TCRdb's version contains in-frame clones alone and is incomplete. The sample shows 2,100,000 or so clones, more than 90% of them seen only once. Material: naive CD4+ T cells sorted from blood. Subset denoted: CD45RA+ positively selected. All receptors derive from a man between 18 and 35 years old in good health.

Concerning this clone itself: The germline gene is not matched at one end of the junction; a read error may be the cause. The V gene is TRBV7-7, the J gene TRBJ2-2, with TRBD1 as a possible D gene (5 bases). The CDR3 has 13 amino acids. Per germline, CDR1 SSHAT and CDR2 FNYEAQ (reference sequence). DNA of the CDR3: TGTGCTAGCAGCCCAGGGTTGGCCGGGGAGCTGTTTTTT. This gives the protein CASSPGLAGELFF.

V usage is TRBV19 and J usage is TRBJ2-7; TRBD1 matches at 12 bases. Germline lookup yields CDR1 LNHDA and CDR2 SQIVND (reference sequence). The CDR3 is 16 amino acids. V lost 3 bases to trimming and J lost 7 bases; unmatched junction nucleotides: 10. CDR3 sequence: CASSILPGQGAREQYF. CDR3 nucleotide sequence: TGTGCCAGTAGTATCCTCCCGGGACAGGGGGCGCGTGAGCAGTACTTC.

V usage is TRBV30 and J usage is TRBJ1-6, with 7 bases that match TRBD1. Germline-derived CDR1 and CDR2 are GTSNPN and SVGIG (reference sequence). The trim removed 4 bases at V and 8 bases at J, leaving 5 bases unmatched. The CDR3 length is 13 residues. The CDR3 loop reads CAWTGGKDSPLHF. CDR3 nucleotide sequence: TGTGCCTGGACAGGGGGTAAGGATTCACCCCTCCACTTT.

This chain uses TRBV6-5 with TRBJ1-5; D not resolved. This CDR3 spans 13 amino acids. CDR1 is MNHEY and CDR2 is SVGAGI in the germline V gene. The V end was cut by 6 bases, the J end by 6 bases, with 12 bases between. The CDR3 reads CASRGSSGQPQHF. The CDR3 nucleotides are TGTGCCAGCAGAGGGAGTTCTGGTCAGCCCCAGCATTTT.

This clone was counted between two and nine times. This sample includes further DNA sequences coding for the same CDR3. The CDR3 DNA follows: TGTGCCAGCAGCTTAGTTAGCAATCAGCCCCAGCATTTT. Protein: CASSLVSNQPQHF. The chain joins TRBV7-2 to TRBJ1-5; D call uncertain. The germline gives CDR1 SGHTA, CDR2 FQGNSA. The CDR3 sequence is 13 residues long. V lost 1 base, J lost 0 bases, and 1 base lay in between.

CDR3 protein: CASSVSPGGRETQYF. In DNA form, the CDR3 reads TGTGCCAGCAGCGTATCTCCAGGGGGAAGAGAGACCCAGTACTTC. This rearrangement joins TRBV9 to TRBJ2-5; 7 bases agree with TRBD1. The CDR3 spans 15 residues. V shed 1 base and J 4 bases; nucleotides not matched to a gene: 7. CDR1 is SGDLS, CDR2 YYNGEE, per germline.

The rearrangement uses TRBV14 and TRBJ2-1; TRBD2 agrees at 12 bases. The CDR3 totals 15 residues. J was trimmed by 7 bases and V by 5 bases; bases with no gene match: 6. CDR1 is SGHDN and CDR2 is FVKESK in the germline V gene. In DNA, the CDR3 is TGTGCCAGCAGCTGGCTAGCGGGAGGGCCTAATGAGCAGTTCTTC. It specifies CASSWLAGGPNEQFF.

This chain uses TRBV28 with TRBJ1-1; D gene uncertain. Trimming took 6 bases from V and 11 from J, leaving 16 bases between them. The CDR3 is 12 residues long. Per the germline V gene, CDR1 is MDHEN and CDR2 is SYDVKM. CDR3 DNA: TGTGCCAGCAGCCGACGAGGAGGGCGGGCTTTCTTT. Protein product: CASSRRGGRAFF.

The V gene is TRBV2, the J gene TRBJ1-5; the D is unclear. The CDR3 runs 14 residues. Trimming took 1 base from V and 7 from J, leaving 11 bases between them. CDR1 is SNHLY and CDR2 is FYNNEI in the germline V gene. DNA of the CDR3: TGTGCCAGCAGTGAAGGGGAACTGGGACAGCCCCAGCATTTT. It is translated as CASSEGELGQPQHF. The full variable domain, completed using reference TRBV2 and TRBJ1-5, is EPEVTQTPSHQVTQMGQEVILRCVPISNHLYFYWYRQILGQKVEFLVSFYNNEISEKSEIFDDQFSVERPDGSNFTLKIRSTKLEDSAMYFCASSEGELGQPQHFGDGTRLSIL.

CDR3 in DNA: TGTGCCAGCAGCTTGGATCGGCCGACCACTGAAGCTTTCTTT. It translates to CASSLDRPTTEAFF. The chain recombines TRBV5-4 with TRBJ1-1; the D is unclear. Between the trimmed V and J ends, which lost 0 bases and 4 bases, there was a span of 10 bases. Germline lookup yields CDR1 SGHNT and CDR2 YYREEE (reference sequence). The CDR3 length is 14 residues.

V gene TRBV2 combines with J gene TRBJ2-2, with D tentatively TRBD2 (7 bases). The CDR3 is 14 amino acids. Trimming took 7 bases from V and 4 from J, leaving 13 bases between them. Germline CDR1 reads SNHLY; CDR2 reads FYNNEI. The CDR3 loop reads CASTGEGVTGELFF. The CDR3 DNA follows: TGTGCCAGCACAGGGGAGGGGGTCACCGGGGAGCTGTTTTTT.

V and J are TRBV30 and TRBJ2-1; D uncertain. Trimming stripped 3 bases from V and 7 bases from J, with 19 bases between. CDR1 and CDR2 from the germline V gene are GTSNPN and SVGIG (reference sequence). This CDR3 region has 15 residues. DNA of the CDR3: TGTGCCTGGAGCCCGCTTAGGGTAGACTTAAATGAGCAGTTCTTC. Translated: CAWSPLRVDLNEQFF.

About this clone itself: The sample has other DNA sequences that encode this CDR3 too. V and J are TRBV2 and TRBJ1-1; perhaps TRBD1 as D (6 bases). CDR3 length equals 12 residues. The germline V and J ends were trimmed by 4 bases and 5 bases, with 8 bases remaining between them. CDR1 and CDR2 from the germline V gene are SNHLY and FYNNEI. DNA of the CDR3: TGTGCCAGCAGTGTTCAGGGGACTGAAGCTTTCTTT. As protein: CASSVQGTEAFF.

The V and J genes are TRBV19 and TRBJ2-7, with a weak D call TRBD2 (6 bases). Germline CDR1 and CDR2: LNHDA and SQIVND (reference sequence). The V end was cut by 1 base, the J end by 7 bases, with 20 bases between. There are 16 residues in the CDR3. The CDR3 is CASSIVFSGAATEQYF. For the CDR3, the DNA is TGTGCCAGTAGTATAGTATTTTCGGGAGCCGCTACGGAGCAGTACTTC. Together with reference TRBV19 and TRBJ2-7, the CDR3 gives the full variable domain: DGGITQSPKYLFRKEGQNVTLSCEQNLNHDAMYWYRQDPGQGLRLIYYSQIVNDFQKGDIAEGYSVSREKKESFPLTVTSAQKNPTAFYLCASSIVFSGAATEQYFGPGTRLTVT.

The gene calls are TRBV6-5 and TRBJ1-5; 8 bases are a match to TRBD1. Germline V gene lookup returns CDR1 MNHEY and CDR2 SVGAGI. The V and J ends lost 7 bases and 7 bases, in that order; junction bases with no gene match: 6. This CDR3 contains 13 residues. CDR3 region: CASTEGTGQPQHF. DNA for the CDR3: TGTGCCAGCACCGAAGGGACAGGCCAGCCCCAGCATTTT.

This chain uses TRBV5-1 with TRBJ2-4; 9 nucleotides line up with TRBD2. This CDR3 spans 16 amino acids. V shed 0 bases and J 9 bases; nucleotides not matched to a gene: 10. The germline V gene encodes CDR1 SGHRS and CDR2 YFSETQ. CDR3: CASSLERSGGRPIQYF. For the CDR3, the DNA is TGCGCCAGCAGCTTGGAGAGAAGCGGGGGGCGGCCCATTCAGTACTTC.

Note on this clone: Other DNA variants within this sample encode the same CDR3. This chain joins TRBV5-1 and TRBJ2-3; unclear D gene. The germline V gene has CDR1 SGHRS and CDR2 YFSETQ. V lost 1 base and J 0 bases, leaving 9 bases between the germline ends. This CDR3 is 15 amino acids long. DNA of the CDR3: TGCGCCAGCAGCTTGCCGGGCCCAAGCACAGATACGCAGTATTTT. Protein sequence: CASSLPGPSTDTQYF.

This clone was observed a handful of times. The V call is TRBV7-2, the J call TRBJ1-2; D is possibly TRBD1 (5 bases). Germline CDR1 reads SGHTA; CDR2 reads FQGNSA. The V end was cut by 9 bases, the J end by 3 bases, with 26 bases between. The CDR3 has 17 residues. The CDR3 nucleotides read TGTGCCAGTCAGGGTGGGGCACCCAACGGACGCGACTATGGCTACACCTTC. Its translation is CASQGGAPNGRDYGYTF.

This chain joins TRBV19 and TRBJ2-1, with a possible D match to TRBD2 (6 bases). This CDR3 has 18 amino acids. Trimming stripped 3 bases from V and 0 bases from J, with 18 bases between. Looked up from germline, CDR1 is LNHDA and CDR2 is SQIVND (reference sequence). Here the CDR3 DNA reads TGTGCCAGTAGTATTCTTCCGACGCGGGGAAGCTCCTACAATGAGCAGTTCTTC. This gives the protein CASSILPTRGSSYNEQFF.

The chain employs TRBV19 and TRBJ1-2, with unresolved D. This CDR3 spans 13 amino acids. Trimming took off 5 bases at V and 4 bases at J, with 11 bases between the two ends. Germline V CDR1 and CDR2: LNHDA, SQIVND (reference sequence). The CDR3 region is CASSLRDLYGYTF. DNA for the CDR3: TGTGCCAGTAGTCTTAGGGATCTCTATGGCTACACCTTC.